This passage covers 26 T cell receptor beta chains from one sample sequenced in a study of blood T cell repertoires in COVID-19. Libraries were prepared by immunoSEQ multiplex PCR; TCRdb keeps only in-frame clonotypes and omits some of them. The table records under 170,000 clones, roughly 87% of them present only once. Material for sequencing was peripheral blood. The receptors here all came from a woman aged 55-70 years with active or convalescent COVID-19.

The chain has TRBV7-4 and TRBJ1-3, with D tentatively TRBD1 (6 bases). This CDR3 is 15 amino acids long. Germline V CDR1 and CDR2: SGHVT, SQSDAQ. The V end was cut by 5 bases, the J end by 2 bases, with 13 bases between. CDR3 amino acids: CASSMGAGTGNTIYF. The CDR3 bases are TGTGCCAGCAGCATGGGGGCGGGTACTGGAAACACCATATATTTT.

This chain uses TRBV7-9 with TRBJ2-5; D may be TRBD1 (6 bases). Germline CDR1 is SEHNR and CDR2 is FQNEAQ (reference sequence). The V gene lost 5 bases and the J gene lost 7 bases, with 11 bases spanning the gap. The CDR3 has 12 amino acids. CDR3 nucleotides: TGTGCCAGCAGCGCAGGGGAAGGGACCCAGTACTTC. Its translation is CASSAGEGTQYF.

This clone was counted at least ten times. This chain connects TRBV5-6 to TRBJ1-4, with D tentatively TRBD1 (5 bases). This CDR3 is 15 amino acids long. Trimming cost V 0 bases and J 7 bases, with 13 bases left between them. The V gene's germline CDR1 is SGHDT and CDR2 YYEEEE. The CDR3 DNA reads as TGTGCCAGCAGCTTGGAGCGCAGGGCTGGTGAAAAACTGTTTTTT. As protein: CASSLERRAGEKLFF.

The gene calls are TRBV5-1 and TRBJ1-2; possible D gene TRBD1, 5 bases. Germline V CDR1 and CDR2: SGHRS, YFSETQ. Deletions cut 2 bases from V and 7 bases from J, with 12 bases between. CDR3 size: 13 residues. CDR3 region: CASSFAGEGGYTF. CDR3 bases: TGCGCCAGCAGCTTTGCGGGGGAAGGTGGCTACACCTTC.

This chain uses TRBV2 with TRBJ1-1, with 11 bases fitting TRBD1. This CDR3 comprises 14 residues. V lost 7 bases to trimming and J lost 4 bases; unmatched junction nucleotides: 5. Per the germline V gene, CDR1 is SNHLY and CDR2 is FYNNEI. The DNA for the CDR3 is TGTGCCAGCAACGGACAGGGGGCAGGCACTGAAGCTTTCTTT. It translates to CASNGQGAGTEAFF.

V gene TRBV3-1 (or the pseudogene TRBV3-2) combines with J gene TRBJ2-5; tentatively, D is TRBD2 (5 bases). CDR1 LGHDT and CDR2 YNNKEL come from the germline V gene (reference sequence). The germline V and J ends were trimmed by 1 base and 2 bases, with 8 bases remaining between them. The CDR3 is 14 amino acids. DNA of the CDR3: TGTGCCAGCAGCCAAGGTACGGGGCAAGAGACCCAGTACTTC. It yields the protein CASSQGTGQETQYF.

This chain links TRBV18 with TRBJ1-2, with 8 bases that match TRBD1. The J segment lost 4 bases and the V segment lost 1 base, leaving 5 bases of the junction unmatched. This CDR3 contains 15 residues. Germline CDR1 and CDR2: KGHSH and LQKENI. CDR3 coding DNA: TGTGCCAGCTCACCACAGACAGGGGCTACCTATGGCTACACCTTC. Protein: CASSPQTGATYGYTF.

J is TRBJ2-7 and V is TRBV19; TRBD1 agrees at 8 bases. Unmatched junction bases numbered 4, after V lost 3 bases and J lost 3 bases. Per the germline V gene, CDR1 is LNHDA and CDR2 is SQIVND (reference sequence). This CDR3 spans 14 amino acids. The CDR3: CASSIEDRGYEQYF. The CDR3 nucleotides are TGTGCCAGTAGTATTGAAGACAGGGGCTACGAGCAGTACTTC.

The V gene is TRBV18, the J gene TRBJ1-1; a possible D gene is TRBD1 (5 bases). There are 16 residues in the CDR3. The germline CDR1 and CDR2 sequences are KGHSH and LQKENI. V was clipped by 2 bases and J by 1 base, with 14 bases between them. CDR3 sequence reads: CASSPGFVTANTEAFF. The CDR3 DNA sequence: TGTGCCAGCTCACCAGGTTTCGTGACAGCGAACACTGAAGCTTTCTTT.

The CDR3 sequence: CASSGRVAGNTIYF. CDR3 sequence (DNA): TGTGCCAGCAGCGGCAGGGTTGCTGGAAACACCATATATTTT. The chain couples TRBV11-2 to TRBJ1-3; D perhaps matches TRBD1 (5 bases). Per germline, CDR1 SGHAT and CDR2 FQNNGV. Trimming left V 5 bases short and J 2 bases short, with 10 bases between. The CDR3 length is 14 residues. Variable domain in full (rest from reference TRBV11-2 and TRBJ1-3): EAGVAQSPRYKIIEKRQSVAFWCNPISGHATLYWYQQILGQGPKLLIQFQNNGVVDDSQLPKDRFSAERLKGVDSTLKIQPAKLEDSAVYLCASSGRVAGNTIYFGEGSWLTVV.

The chain uses TRBV10-3 and TRBJ1-5; the match to TRBD1 covers 9 bases. The CDR3 loop spans 13 amino acids. CDR1 ENHRY and CDR2 SYGVKD come from the germline V gene. The V segment lost 4 bases and the J segment 6 bases; nucleotides outside the gene matches: 1. The CDR3 region is CAISGTGVQPQHF. DNA for the CDR3: TGTGCCATCAGTGGGACAGGGGTTCAGCCCCAGCATTTT.

V usage is TRBV27 and J usage is TRBJ1-2, with D tentatively TRBD1 (6 bases). V was shortened by 6 bases and J by 3 bases, with 11 bases between the two germline ends. CDR1 is MNHEY and CDR2 is SMNVEV in the germline V gene (reference sequence). The CDR3 consists of 13 residues. CDR3 protein: CASSRGRDYGYTF. As DNA, the CDR3 is TGTGCCAGCAGCAGGGGAAGGGACTATGGCTACACCTTC.

The V gene is TRBV5-1, the J gene TRBJ2-7, with D possibly matching TRBD1 (6 bases). The V end was cut by 0 bases, the J end by 9 bases, with 16 bases between. The CDR3 is 14 amino acids. Germline assignment: CDR1 SGHRS and CDR2 YFSETQ. The CDR3 DNA reads as TGCGCCAGCAGCTTGGACAGGGAATTGGGTGGGCAGTACTTC. Amino acids: CASSLDRELGGQYF.

This chain's CDR3 is CASSRQGAGTGELFF. CDR3 sequence (DNA): TGTGCCAGCAGTAGACAGGGGGCGGGCACCGGGGAGCTGTTTTTT. The V gene is TRBV5-4, the J gene TRBJ2-2, with 10 bases fitting TRBD1. Germline V gives CDR1 SGHNT, CDR2 YYREEE (reference sequence). The CDR3 runs to 15 residues. Losses at the gene ends were 5 bases for V and 4 bases for J; bases not matched to a gene: 5.

The chain couples TRBV20-1 to TRBJ2-1, with 10 bases matching TRBD1. Unmatched junction bases numbered 6, after V lost 3 bases and J lost 7 bases. Germline lookup yields CDR1 DFQATT and CDR2 SNEGSKA (reference sequence). CDR3 length: 14 amino acids. The CDR3 reads CSASSGTGVNEQFF. The CDR3 DNA reads TGCAGTGCTAGTTCCGGGACAGGGGTGAATGAGCAGTTCTTC.

This chain joins TRBV27 and TRBJ1-2, with 8 bases matching TRBD1. The trim removed 7 bases at V and 4 bases at J, leaving 5 bases unmatched. The CDR3 has 13 amino acids. Germline CDR1 is MNHEY and CDR2 is SMNVEV (reference sequence). CDR3 DNA sequence: TGTGCCAGCAAGGGGACAGGACTCTATGGCTACACCTTC. Translated, it gives CASKGTGLYGYTF.

J is TRBJ2-5 and V is TRBV6-5; TRBD2 matches at 10 bases. This CDR3 contains 16 residues. The germline gives CDR1 MNHEY, CDR2 SVGAGI. V trimming: 2 bases; J trimming: 3 bases; junction bases outside the gene matches: 6. The CDR3 DNA reads TGTGCCAGCAGTTACGCCCTCGGACTAGCGGAAGAGACCCAGTACTTC. It yields the protein CASSYALGLAEETQYF.

J is TRBJ1-1 and V is TRBV6-6, with no clear D. Germline V gene lookup returns CDR1 MNHNY and CDR2 SVGAGI (reference sequence). With 2 bases removed from V and 6 bases from J, the gap between germline ends came to 7 bases. The CDR3 covers 12 residues. The CDR3 region is CASSYGSSEAFF. In DNA, the CDR3 is TGTGCCAGCAGTTACGGTAGTTCTGAAGCTTTCTTT.

V is TRBV5-1 and J is TRBJ2-5; 7 bases are shared with TRBD1. Germline V gene sequence: CDR1 SGHRS, CDR2 YFSETQ. V shed 5 bases, J shed 3 bases, and the junction held 4 bases outside the gene matches. The CDR3 covers 13 residues. CDR3 in DNA: TGCGCCAGCAGAGGACAGGAAAAAGAGACCCAGTACTTC. Amino acids: CASRGQEKETQYF.

The genes are TRBV7-2 and TRBJ2-1; TRBD1 might be the D (5 bases). There are 13 residues in the CDR3. Germline CDR1 is SGHTA and CDR2 is FQGNSA. V shed 8 bases and J shed 7 bases, with 15 bases lying between them. The CDR3 sequence: CASATVSRNEQFF. The CDR3 DNA is TGTGCCAGCGCGACAGTTTCGAGGAATGAGCAGTTCTTC.

The rearrangement uses TRBV7-3 and TRBJ2-2; maybe TRBD2 (6 bases). This CDR3 region has 14 residues. Germline values: CDR1 SGHTA, CDR2 FQGTGA. The V and J ends lost 7 bases and 1 base respectively, with 10 bases between them. CDR3 in DNA: TGTGCCAGCATGGCGGGACGGAACACCGGGGAGCTGTTTTTT. Translated: CASMAGRNTGELFF.

The rearrangement links TRBV15 to TRBJ1-2, with 7 bases that match TRBD1. Germline-derived CDR1 and CDR2 are LNHNV and YYDKDF (reference sequence). The J segment lost 8 bases and the V segment lost 1 base, leaving 4 bases of the junction unmatched. The CDR3 totals 13 residues. In nucleotides, the CDR3 is TGTGCCACCAGCAGAGGAGGGGGCGAGGGCTACACCTTC. Translation: CATSRGGGEGYTF. The variable domain in full, with the rest retrieved from reference TRBV15 and TRBJ1-2, is DAMVIQNPRYQVTQFGKPVTLSCSQTLNHNVMYWYQQKSSQAPKLLFHYYDKDFNNEADTPDNFQSRRPNTSFCFLDIRSPGLGDTAMYLCATSRGGGEGYTFGSGTRLTVV.

The chain couples TRBV5-1 to TRBJ2-7; 11 positions agree with TRBD1. Germline CDR1 SGHRS, CDR2 YFSETQ. With V trimmed by 4 bases and J by 4 bases, 4 bases remained unmatched. The CDR3 contains 14 residues. In DNA form, the CDR3 reads TGCGCCAGCAGCCCCCGGGACAGGGGGTACGAGCAGTACTTC. Its translation: CASSPRDRGYEQYF.

The chain has TRBV3-1 (or the pseudogene TRBV3-2) and TRBJ1-1, with D hard to call. This CDR3 spans 12 amino acids. V lost 4 bases and J 1 base, leaving 4 bases between the germline ends. Germline V gene lookup returns CDR1 LGHDT and CDR2 YNNKEL (reference sequence). For the CDR3, the DNA is TGTGCCAGCAGCCGGGCGAACACTGAAGCTTTCTTT. This sequence encodes CASSRANTEAFF.

The J gene is TRBJ1-6, the V gene TRBV7-9, with TRBD1 matching over 7 bases. The CDR3 runs to 14 residues. After removal of 7 bases from V and 6 bases from J, the junction contained 6 bases not matched to a gene. Germline values: CDR1 SEHNR, CDR2 FQNEAQ (reference sequence). CDR3 in DNA: TGTGCCAGCACATACTCAGGGGGTAATTCACCCCTCCACTTT. Translation gives CASTYSGGNSPLHF.

This clone was found a few times. The CDR3 DNA follows: TGTGCCAGCAGCTTAGGTTTGTGGACAGCCGAAAAACTGTTTTTT. Protein: CASSLGLWTAEKLFF. The rearrangement uses TRBV7-8 and TRBJ1-4, with a possible D match to TRBD1 (6 bases). This CDR3 has 15 residues. Per germline, CDR1 SGHVS and CDR2 FQNEAQ. The germline V and J ends were trimmed by 1 base and 8 bases, with 14 bases remaining between them.